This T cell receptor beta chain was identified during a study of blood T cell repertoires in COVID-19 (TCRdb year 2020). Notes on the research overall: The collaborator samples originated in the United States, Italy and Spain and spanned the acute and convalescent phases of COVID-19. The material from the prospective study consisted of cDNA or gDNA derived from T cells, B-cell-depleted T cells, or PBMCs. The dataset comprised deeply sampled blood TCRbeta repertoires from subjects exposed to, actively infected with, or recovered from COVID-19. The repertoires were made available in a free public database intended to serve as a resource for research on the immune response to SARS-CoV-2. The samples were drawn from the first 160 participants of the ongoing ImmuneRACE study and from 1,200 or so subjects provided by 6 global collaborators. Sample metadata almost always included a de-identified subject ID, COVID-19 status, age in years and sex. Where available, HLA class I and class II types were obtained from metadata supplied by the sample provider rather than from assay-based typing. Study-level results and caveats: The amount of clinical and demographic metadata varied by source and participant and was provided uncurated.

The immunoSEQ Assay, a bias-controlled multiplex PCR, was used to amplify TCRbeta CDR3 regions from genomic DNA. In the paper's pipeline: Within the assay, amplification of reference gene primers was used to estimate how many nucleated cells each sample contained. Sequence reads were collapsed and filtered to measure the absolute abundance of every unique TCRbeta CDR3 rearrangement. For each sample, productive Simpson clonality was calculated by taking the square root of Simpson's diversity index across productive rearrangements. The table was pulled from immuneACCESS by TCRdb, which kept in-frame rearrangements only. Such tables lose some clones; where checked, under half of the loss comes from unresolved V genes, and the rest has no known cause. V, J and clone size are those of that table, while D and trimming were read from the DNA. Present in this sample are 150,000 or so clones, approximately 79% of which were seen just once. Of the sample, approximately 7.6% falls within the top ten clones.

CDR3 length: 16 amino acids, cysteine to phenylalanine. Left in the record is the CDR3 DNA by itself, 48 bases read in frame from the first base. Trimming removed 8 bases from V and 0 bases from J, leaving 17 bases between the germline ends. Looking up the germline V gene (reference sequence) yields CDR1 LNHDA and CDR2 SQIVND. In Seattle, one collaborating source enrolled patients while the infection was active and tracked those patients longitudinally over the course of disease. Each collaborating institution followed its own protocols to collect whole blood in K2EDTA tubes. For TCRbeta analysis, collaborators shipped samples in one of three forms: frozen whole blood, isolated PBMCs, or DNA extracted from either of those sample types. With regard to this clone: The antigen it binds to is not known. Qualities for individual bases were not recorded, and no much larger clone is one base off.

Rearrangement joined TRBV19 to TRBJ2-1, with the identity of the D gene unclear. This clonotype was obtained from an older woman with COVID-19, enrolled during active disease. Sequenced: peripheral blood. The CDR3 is CASGTTPASSYNEQFF. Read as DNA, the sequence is TGTGCCAGTGGCACGACACCAGCCAGCTCCTACAATGAGCAGTTCTTC.